These T cell receptor beta chains were read from a single sample in a study of early T cells in non-severe SARS-CoV-2 infection. TCRdb re-called the 5' RACE reads through MiXCR, storing one row per CDR3 protein. The data contain tens of thousands of distinct CDR3 sequences, about 6.4% of them singletons. This specimen consisted of whole blood, obtained at baseline. These receptors all come from an adult who was a healthcare worker with PCR-confirmed SARS-CoV-2 infection or an uninfected control (not recorded which). Each CDR3 is given with its conserved first and last residue. The D gene is left open where the match is weak. The size field is filled for only some rows; it gives once, few, many or a size class.

d_call: .; j_call: TRBJ1-2; cdr3_length: 16; v_call: TRBV5-1; clone_size: many; cdr3_nt: TGCGCCAGCCGCGACAGCAACCGAGGGATTAACTATGGCTACACCTTC; cdr3_aa: CASRDSNRGINYGYTF
d_call: .; j_call: TRBJ2-7; cdr3_length: 14; v_call: TRBV29-1; clone_size: .; cdr3_nt: TGCAGCGTTGAATTAGCAGGGTCTACCTACGAGCAGTACTTC; cdr3_aa: CSVELAGSTYEQYF
d_call: .; j_call: TRBJ1-1; cdr3_length: 13; v_call: TRBV6-6; clone_size: .; cdr3_nt: TGTGCCAGCAGTAAAGGAATGGGCTCCGAAGCTTTCTTT; cdr3_aa: CASSKGMGSEAFF
d_call: .; j_call: TRBJ1-1; cdr3_length: 15; v_call: TRBV20-1; clone_size: many; cdr3_nt: TGCAGTGCTAGAGATGAGGGGGGGCTCTGGACTGAAGCTTTCTTT; cdr3_aa: CSARDEGGLWTEAFF
d_call: .; j_call: TRBJ2-1; cdr3_length: 13; v_call: TRBV6-1; clone_size: many; cdr3_nt: TGTGCCAGCAGTGATAGGGCCTACAATGAGCAGTTCTTC; cdr3_aa: CASSDRAYNEQFF
d_call: .; j_call: TRBJ2-5; cdr3_length: 13; v_call: TRBV11-3; clone_size: few; cdr3_nt: TGTGCCAGCAGCTATGGGACCCAAGAGACCCAGTACTTC; cdr3_aa: CASSYGTQETQYF
d_call: TRBD2; j_call: TRBJ2-3; cdr3_length: 15; v_call: TRBV20-1; clone_size: .; cdr3_nt: TGCAGTGCTAGACGTCTTAGCGGGGGCGCAGATACGCAGTATTTT; cdr3_aa: CSARRLSGGADTQYF
d_call: .; j_call: TRBJ2-3; cdr3_length: 13; v_call: TRBV3-1; clone_size: few; cdr3_nt: TGTGCCAGCAGCCAAGACCGGGAAGATACGCAGTATTTT; cdr3_aa: CASSQDREDTQYF
d_call: .; j_call: TRBJ2-7; cdr3_length: 15; v_call: TRBV5-4; clone_size: .; cdr3_nt: TGTGCCAGCAGCCCCCAGGAGGGAGAAACCTACGAGCAGTACTTC; cdr3_aa: CASSPQEGETYEQYF
d_call: .; j_call: TRBJ2-3; cdr3_length: 13; v_call: TRBV2; clone_size: .; cdr3_nt: TGTGCCAACAGTGAGCTTGCCACAGATACGCAGTATTTT; cdr3_aa: CANSELATDTQYF
d_call: .; j_call: TRBJ1-1; cdr3_length: 16; v_call: TRBV6-1; clone_size: many; cdr3_nt: TGTGCCAGCAGTGGACTTCGTGAAAACTGGAACACTGAAGCTTTCTTT; cdr3_aa: CASSGLRENWNTEAFF
d_call: .; j_call: TRBJ2-2; cdr3_length: 15; v_call: TRBV20-1; clone_size: .; cdr3_nt: TGCAGTGCTAGGAGTCACTTCTCGAACACCGGGGAGCTGTTTTTT; cdr3_aa: CSARSHFSNTGELFF
d_call: TRBD2; j_call: TRBJ2-1; cdr3_length: 15; v_call: TRBV7-9; clone_size: .; cdr3_nt: TGTGCCAGCAGTTCCCTCGCGGGAGGTTACAATGAGCAGTTCTTC; cdr3_aa: CASSSLAGGYNEQFF
d_call: .; j_call: TRBJ1-2; cdr3_length: 14; v_call: TRBV4-3; clone_size: many; cdr3_nt: TGCGCCAGCAGCCAAACCCGGGACATCGATGGCTACACCTTC; cdr3_aa: CASSQTRDIDGYTF
d_call: .; j_call: TRBJ2-3; cdr3_length: 17; v_call: TRBV20-1; clone_size: .; cdr3_nt: TGCAGTGCTAGAGCCCCTTACCTAAGCTGGGGCACAGATACGCAGTATTTT; cdr3_aa: CSARAPYLSWGTDTQYF
d_call: .; j_call: TRBJ1-3; cdr3_length: 13; v_call: TRBV7-2; clone_size: many; cdr3_nt: TGTGCCAGCAGCCCAGTCTCTGGAAACACCATATATTTT; cdr3_aa: CASSPVSGNTIYF
d_call: .; j_call: TRBJ1-1; cdr3_length: 14; v_call: TRBV19; clone_size: .; cdr3_nt: TGTGCCAGCCGGGACTTTTCCATGAACACTGAAGCTTTCTTT; cdr3_aa: CASRDFSMNTEAFF
d_call: TRBD2; j_call: TRBJ2-5; cdr3_length: 15; v_call: TRBV20-1; clone_size: many; cdr3_nt: TGCAGTGCTCATGGGACTAGCGGGGGCCAAGAGACCCAGTACTTC; cdr3_aa: CSAHGTSGGQETQYF
d_call: .; j_call: TRBJ1-2; cdr3_length: 15; v_call: TRBV7-6; clone_size: few; cdr3_nt: TGTGCCAGCAGCCCCGAGGGGGGAGTCGACTATGGCTACACCTTC; cdr3_aa: CASSPEGGVDYGYTF
d_call: .; j_call: TRBJ2-5; cdr3_length: 13; v_call: TRBV7-9; clone_size: few; cdr3_nt: TGTGCCAGCAGCGTCAACACCATGGAGACCCAGTACTTC; cdr3_aa: CASSVNTMETQYF
d_call: TRBD1; j_call: TRBJ1-2; cdr3_length: 13; v_call: TRBV7-2; clone_size: few; cdr3_nt: TGTGCCAGCAGCTCCGGACAGGGCTATGGCTACACCTTC; cdr3_aa: CASSSGQGYGYTF
d_call: .; j_call: TRBJ2-3; cdr3_length: 18; v_call: TRBV11-2; clone_size: .; cdr3_nt: TGTGCCAGCAGCTTAGATCCGTCAGGGACAATTTACACAGATACGCAGTATTTT; cdr3_aa: CASSLDPSGTIYTDTQYF
d_call: .; j_call: TRBJ1-2; cdr3_length: 13; v_call: TRBV4-2; clone_size: .; cdr3_nt: TGTGCCAGCAGCCCCCCCGATTGGCGGGGCTACACCTTC; cdr3_aa: CASSPPDWRGYTF
d_call: .; j_call: TRBJ1-5; cdr3_length: 15; v_call: TRBV5-5; clone_size: .; cdr3_nt: TGTGCCAGCAGCTTGTTGGTTGCCGGGGTACAGCCCCAGCATTTT; cdr3_aa: CASSLLVAGVQPQHF
d_call: .; j_call: TRBJ1-3; cdr3_length: 17; v_call: TRBV9; clone_size: many; cdr3_nt: TGTGCCAGCAGCGTAGATGACGGGTATGCGTCTGGAAACACCATATATTTT; cdr3_aa: CASSVDDGYASGNTIYF
d_call: .; j_call: TRBJ1-2; cdr3_length: 16; v_call: TRBV6-2/TRBV6-3; clone_size: .; cdr3_nt: TGTGCCAGCAGCCGTCAGAACATCAGGGAGCTCTATGGCTACACCTTC; cdr3_aa: CASSRQNIRELYGYTF
d_call: TRBD1; j_call: TRBJ2-7; cdr3_length: 15; v_call: TRBV6-2/TRBV6-3; clone_size: .; cdr3_nt: TGTGCCAGCACCGCACGCCGGGACAGGGTTTACGAGCAGTACTTC; cdr3_aa: CASTARRDRVYEQYF
d_call: .; j_call: TRBJ1-2; cdr3_length: 14; v_call: TRBV20-1; clone_size: many; cdr3_nt: TGCAGTGCTAGGGATTCGGGAGGACGCTATGGCTACACCTTC; cdr3_aa: CSARDSGGRYGYTF
d_call: TRBD2; j_call: TRBJ2-3; cdr3_length: 15; v_call: TRBV7-9; clone_size: many; cdr3_nt: TGTGCCAGCAGCTTAGGCGGGGGAGGCGCAGATACGCAGTATTTT; cdr3_aa: CASSLGGGGADTQYF
d_call: .; j_call: TRBJ2-7; cdr3_length: 15; v_call: TRBV20-1; clone_size: many; cdr3_nt: TGCAGTGCTAGAGATTTGGGGGACATAACCTACGAGCAGTACTTC; cdr3_aa: CSARDLGDITYEQYF
d_call: .; j_call: TRBJ1-2; cdr3_length: 13; v_call: TRBV6-1; clone_size: .; cdr3_nt: TGTGCCAGCAGTGAAGCTGGGAACTATGGCTACACCTTC; cdr3_aa: CASSEAGNYGYTF
d_call: TRBD1; j_call: TRBJ2-7; cdr3_length: 14; v_call: TRBV3-1; clone_size: .; cdr3_nt: TGTGCCAGCAGCCCCGACAGGGCTTCCTACGAGCAGTACTTC; cdr3_aa: CASSPDRASYEQYF
d_call: .; j_call: TRBJ2-7; cdr3_length: 12; v_call: TRBV20-1; clone_size: many; cdr3_nt: TGCAGTGCTAGGGGCAGGGCCTACGAGCAGTACTTC; cdr3_aa: CSARGRAYEQYF
d_call: .; j_call: TRBJ1-2; cdr3_length: 14; v_call: TRBV30; clone_size: .; cdr3_nt: TGTGCCTGGACTTGGGACACATCTAACTATGGCTACACCTTC; cdr3_aa: CAWTWDTSNYGYTF
d_call: .; j_call: TRBJ2-4; cdr3_length: 17; v_call: TRBV10-2; clone_size: .; cdr3_nt: TGCGCCAGCTTCGGGCGGGTCGAATCCCCAGCCAAAAACATTCAGTACTTC; cdr3_aa: CASFGRVESPAKNIQYF
d_call: .; j_call: TRBJ2-5; cdr3_length: 15; v_call: TRBV5-4; clone_size: many; cdr3_nt: TGTGCCAGCAGCTTAGGCTCCTTAACTCAAGAGACCCAGTACTTC; cdr3_aa: CASSLGSLTQETQYF